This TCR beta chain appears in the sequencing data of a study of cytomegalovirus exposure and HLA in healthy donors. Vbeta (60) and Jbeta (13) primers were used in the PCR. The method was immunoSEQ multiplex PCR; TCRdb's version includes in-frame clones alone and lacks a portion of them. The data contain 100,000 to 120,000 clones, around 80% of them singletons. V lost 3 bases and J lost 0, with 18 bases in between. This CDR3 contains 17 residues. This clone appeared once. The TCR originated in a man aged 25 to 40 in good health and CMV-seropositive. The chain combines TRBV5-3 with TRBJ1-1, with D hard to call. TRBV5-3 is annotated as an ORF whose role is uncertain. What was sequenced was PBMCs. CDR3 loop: CARSSPLMGPMNTEAFF. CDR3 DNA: TGTGCCAGAAGCTCCCCCCTGATGGGCCCCATGAACACTGAAGCTTTCTTT.